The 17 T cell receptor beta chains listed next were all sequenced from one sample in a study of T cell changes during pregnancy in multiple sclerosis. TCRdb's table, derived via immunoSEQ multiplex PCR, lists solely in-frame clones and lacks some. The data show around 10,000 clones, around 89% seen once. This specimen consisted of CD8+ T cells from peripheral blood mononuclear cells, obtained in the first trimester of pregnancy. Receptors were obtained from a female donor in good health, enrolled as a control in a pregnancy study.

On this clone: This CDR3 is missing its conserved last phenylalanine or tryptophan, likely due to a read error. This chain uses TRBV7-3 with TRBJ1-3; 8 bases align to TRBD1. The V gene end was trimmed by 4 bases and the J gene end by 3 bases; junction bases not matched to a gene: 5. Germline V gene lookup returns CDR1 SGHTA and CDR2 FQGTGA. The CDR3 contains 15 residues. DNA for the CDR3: TGTGCCAGCAGCTCCAGGACAGGGAGTGGAAACACCATATATTCT. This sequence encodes CASSSRTGSGNTIYS.

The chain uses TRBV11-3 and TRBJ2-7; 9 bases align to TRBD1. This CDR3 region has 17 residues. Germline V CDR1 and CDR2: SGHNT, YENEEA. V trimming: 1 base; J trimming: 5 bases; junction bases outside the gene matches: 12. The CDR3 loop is CASSLVYDGTGFHEQYF. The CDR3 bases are TGTGCCAGCAGCTTAGTATACGATGGGACAGGGTTCCACGAGCAGTACTTC.

In DNA form, the CDR3 reads TGTGCCAGTAGTCTCCGGGACAGGGGGTTTGAAGCTTTCTTT. Protein sequence: CASSLRDRGFEAFF. The V gene is TRBV19, the J gene TRBJ1-1, with 11 bases matching TRBD1. Germline assignment: CDR1 LNHDA and CDR2 SQIVND (reference sequence). This CDR3 has 14 amino acids. Germline trimming cut 5 bases from V and 7 bases from J; bases unmatched to any gene: 6.

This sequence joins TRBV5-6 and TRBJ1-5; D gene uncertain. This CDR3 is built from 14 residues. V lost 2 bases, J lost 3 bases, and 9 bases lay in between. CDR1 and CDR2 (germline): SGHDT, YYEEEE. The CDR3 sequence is CASSFSGTNQPQHF. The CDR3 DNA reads TGTGCCAGCAGCTTCTCCGGTACCAATCAGCCCCAGCATTTT.

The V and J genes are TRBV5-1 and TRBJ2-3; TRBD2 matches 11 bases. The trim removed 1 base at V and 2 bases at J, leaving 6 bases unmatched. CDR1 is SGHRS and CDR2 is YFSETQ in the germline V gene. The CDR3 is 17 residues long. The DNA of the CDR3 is TGCGCCAGCAGCTTGTTACTAGCGGGGGCCCACACAGATACGCAGTATTTT. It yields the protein CASSLLLAGAHTDTQYF.

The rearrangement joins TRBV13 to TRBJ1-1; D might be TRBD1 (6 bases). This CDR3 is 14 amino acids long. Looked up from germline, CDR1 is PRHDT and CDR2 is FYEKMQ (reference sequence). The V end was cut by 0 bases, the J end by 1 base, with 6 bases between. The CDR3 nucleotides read TGTGCCAGCAGCTTAGGCAGGGGGAACACTGAAGCTTTCTTT. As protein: CASSLGRGNTEAFF.

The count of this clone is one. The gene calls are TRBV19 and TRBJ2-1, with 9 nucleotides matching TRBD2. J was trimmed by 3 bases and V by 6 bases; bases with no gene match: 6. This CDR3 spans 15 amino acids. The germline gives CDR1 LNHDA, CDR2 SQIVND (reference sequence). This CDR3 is CASRGGGGLYNEQFF. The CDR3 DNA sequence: TGTGCCAGTAGGGGCGGGGGGGGCCTCTACAATGAGCAGTTCTTC.

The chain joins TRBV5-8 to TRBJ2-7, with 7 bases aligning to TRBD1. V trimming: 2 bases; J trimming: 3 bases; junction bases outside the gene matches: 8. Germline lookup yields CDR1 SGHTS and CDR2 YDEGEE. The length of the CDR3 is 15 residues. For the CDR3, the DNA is TGTGCCAGCAGCTTTACCGGGACAGAGAACTACGAGCAGTACTTC. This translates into CASSFTGTENYEQYF.

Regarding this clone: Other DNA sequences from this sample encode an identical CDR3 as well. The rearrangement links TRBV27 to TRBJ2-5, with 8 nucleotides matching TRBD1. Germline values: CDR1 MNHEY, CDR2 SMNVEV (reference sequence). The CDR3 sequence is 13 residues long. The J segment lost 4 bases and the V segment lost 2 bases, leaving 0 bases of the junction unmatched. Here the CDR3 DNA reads TGTGCCAGCAGTTTAGACAGGGGAGAGACCCAGTACTTC. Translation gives CASSLDRGETQYF.

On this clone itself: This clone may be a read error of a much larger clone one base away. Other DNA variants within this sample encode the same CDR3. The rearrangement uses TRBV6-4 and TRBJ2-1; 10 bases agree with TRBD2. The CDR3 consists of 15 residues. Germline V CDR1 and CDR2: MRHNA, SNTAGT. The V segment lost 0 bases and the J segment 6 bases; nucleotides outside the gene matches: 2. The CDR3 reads CASSDSSGGANEQFF. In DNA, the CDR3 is TGTGCCAGCAGTGACTCAAGCGGGGGGGCCAATGAGCAGTTCTTC.

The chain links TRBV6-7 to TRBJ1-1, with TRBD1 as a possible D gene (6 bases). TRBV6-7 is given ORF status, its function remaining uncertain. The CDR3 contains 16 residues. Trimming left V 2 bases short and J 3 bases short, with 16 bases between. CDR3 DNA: TGTGCCAGCAGTTACCCCCGGGGGGGGCCAGACACTGAAGCTTTCTTT. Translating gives CASSYPRGGPDTEAFF.

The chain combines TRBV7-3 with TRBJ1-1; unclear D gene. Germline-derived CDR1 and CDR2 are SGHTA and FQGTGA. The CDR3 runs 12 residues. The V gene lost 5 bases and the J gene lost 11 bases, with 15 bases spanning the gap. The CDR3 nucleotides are TGTGCCAGCAGCCCCCGGGGAGATGGGGCTTTCTTT. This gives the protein CASSPRGDGAFF.

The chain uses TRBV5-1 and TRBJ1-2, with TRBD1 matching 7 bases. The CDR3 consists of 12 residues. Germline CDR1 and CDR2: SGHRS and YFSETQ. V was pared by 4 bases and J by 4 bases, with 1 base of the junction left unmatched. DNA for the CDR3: TGCGCCAGCAGCACAGGGGTCTATGGCTACACCTTC. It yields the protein CASSTGVYGYTF.

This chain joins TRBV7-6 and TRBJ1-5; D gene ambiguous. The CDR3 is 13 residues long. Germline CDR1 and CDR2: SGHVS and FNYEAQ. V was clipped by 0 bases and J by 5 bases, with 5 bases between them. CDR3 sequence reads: CASSLARYQPQHF. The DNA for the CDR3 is TGTGCCAGCAGCTTAGCGCGGTATCAGCCCCAGCATTTT.

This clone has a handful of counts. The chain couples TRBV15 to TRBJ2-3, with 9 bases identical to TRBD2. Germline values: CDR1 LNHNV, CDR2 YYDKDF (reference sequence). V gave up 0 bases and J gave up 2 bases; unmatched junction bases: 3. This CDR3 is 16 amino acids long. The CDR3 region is CATSRDASGATDTQYF. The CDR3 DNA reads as TGTGCCACCAGCAGAGATGCTAGCGGGGCCACAGATACGCAGTATTTT.

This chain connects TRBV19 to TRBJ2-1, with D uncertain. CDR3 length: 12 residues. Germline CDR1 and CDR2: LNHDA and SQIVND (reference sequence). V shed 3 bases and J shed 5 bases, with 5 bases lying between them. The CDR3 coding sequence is TGTGCCAGTAGTATGTCGGACAATGAGCAGTTCTTC. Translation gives CASSMSDNEQFF.

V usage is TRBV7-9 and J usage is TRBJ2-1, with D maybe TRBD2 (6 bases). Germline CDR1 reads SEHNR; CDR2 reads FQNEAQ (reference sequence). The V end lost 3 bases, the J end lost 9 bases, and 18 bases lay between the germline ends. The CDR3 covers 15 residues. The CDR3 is CASSFGEDLFPEQFF. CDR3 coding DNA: TGTGCCAGCAGCTTCGGGGAGGACCTTTTCCCTGAGCAGTTCTTC.